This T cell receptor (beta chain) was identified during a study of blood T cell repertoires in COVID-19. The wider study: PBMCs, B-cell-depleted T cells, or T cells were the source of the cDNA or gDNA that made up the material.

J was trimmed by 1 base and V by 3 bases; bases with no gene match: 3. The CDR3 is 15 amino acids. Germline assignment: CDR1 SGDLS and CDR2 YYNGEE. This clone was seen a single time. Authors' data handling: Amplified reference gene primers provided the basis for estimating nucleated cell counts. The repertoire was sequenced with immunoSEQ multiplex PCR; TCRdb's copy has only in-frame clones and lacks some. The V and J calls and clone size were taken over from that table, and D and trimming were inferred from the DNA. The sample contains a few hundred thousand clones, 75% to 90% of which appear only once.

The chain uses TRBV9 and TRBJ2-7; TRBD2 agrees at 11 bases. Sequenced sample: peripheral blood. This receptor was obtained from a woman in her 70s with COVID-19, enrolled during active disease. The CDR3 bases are TGTGCCAGCAGCGAGGGACTAGCGGTTTCCTACGAGCAGTACTTC. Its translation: CASSEGLAVSYEQYF.